Below are 24 T cell receptor beta chains sequenced from a single sample in a study of blood T cell repertoires in COVID-19. Using immunoSEQ multiplex PCR, the repertoire was profiled, and TCRdb retains in-frame clones only, with some absent. The repertoire holds 300,000 to 350,000 clones, with roughly 90% as singletons. The sequenced sample was peripheral blood. The receptors were gathered from a woman in her twenties or thirties with COVID-19, enrolled during active disease.

This rearrangement joins TRBV7-6 to TRBJ1-2; TRBD1 might be the D (6 bases). Trimming left V 2 bases short and J 5 bases short, with 18 bases between. The CDR3 extends over 16 amino acids. CDR1 and CDR2 from the germline V gene are SGHVS and FNYEAQ. CDR3 sequence reads: CASSLTPMGAPYGYTF. The CDR3, as DNA: TGTGCCAGCAGCTTAACCCCAATGGGGGCTCCTTATGGCTACACCTTC.

This clone was detected only once. The chain couples TRBV19 to TRBJ1-5, with D perhaps matching TRBD1 (6 bases). Trimming pared 3 bases from V and 0 bases from J, leaving 9 bases between. The CDR3 runs to 15 residues. The V gene's germline CDR1 is LNHDA and CDR2 SQIVND (reference sequence). The CDR3 region has the DNA TGTGCCAGTAGTATCCGGGACATTAGCAATCAGCCCCAGCATTTT. Translating it yields CASSIRDISNQPQHF. The full variable domain, with the rest looked up from reference TRBV19 and TRBJ1-5, is DGGITQSPKYLFRKEGQNVTLSCEQNLNHDAMYWYRQDPGQGLRLIYYSQIVNDFQKGDIAEGYSVSREKKESFPLTVTSAQKNPTAFYLCASSIRDISNQPQHFGDGTRLSIL.

J is TRBJ1-1 and V is TRBV7-8, with D possibly being TRBD1 (6 bases). The CDR3 consists of 13 residues. CDR1 is SGHVS, CDR2 FQNEAQ, per germline. V was shortened by 4 bases and J by 11 bases, with 17 bases between the two germline ends. The CDR3 loop reads CASSSAQGRDAFF. CDR3 bases: TGTGCCAGCAGCTCCGCCCAGGGGCGCGATGCTTTCTTT.

The chain has TRBV6-1 and TRBJ1-2, with TRBD1 matching over 7 bases. The length of the CDR3 is 15 residues. V lost 7 bases and J lost 2; bases outside the gene matches: 10. The germline gives CDR1 MNHNS, CDR2 SASEGT. CDR3 coding DNA: TGTGCCAGCAATCCGGGACAGATTAAAAACTATGGCTACACCTTC. It codes for CASNPGQIKNYGYTF.

V gene TRBV5-1 combines with J gene TRBJ2-2; D might be TRBD2 (5 bases). CDR3 size: 15 residues. Germline loops: CDR1 SGHRS, CDR2 YFSETQ. The V gene lost 1 base and the J gene lost 1 base, with 8 bases spanning the gap. The CDR3 nucleotides read TGCGCCAGCAGCTTGAGAGCGGAGAACACCGGGGAGCTGTTTTTT. This encodes CASSLRAENTGELFF.

The chain carries TRBV6-1 and TRBJ1-1; D is possibly TRBD1 (6 bases). Germline V gene lookup returns CDR1 MNHNS and CDR2 SASEGT. The CDR3 sequence is 14 residues long. V lost 2 bases and J lost 6, with 13 bases in between. The DNA of the CDR3 is TGTGCCAGCAGTGAAACAGTCAGGGGTCCTGAAGCTTTCTTT. Amino acids: CASSETVRGPEAFF.

This chain links TRBV3-1 (or the pseudogene TRBV3-2) with TRBJ2-2; possible D gene TRBD1, 6 bases. The V end was cut by 4 bases, the J end by 6 bases, with 9 bases between. The CDR3 is 13 residues long. Germline-derived CDR1 and CDR2 are LGHDT and YNNKEL (reference sequence). CDR3 sequence reads: CASSRAGAGELFF. DNA for the CDR3: TGTGCCAGCAGCCGCGCAGGGGCCGGGGAGCTGTTTTTT.

V is TRBV6-4 and J is TRBJ2-3; 8 nucleotides line up with TRBD2. The CDR3 is made up of 15 amino acids. V dropped 4 bases and J dropped 2; count of bases not matched to a gene: 5. Germline V gives CDR1 MRHNA, CDR2 SNTAGT. Written as DNA, the CDR3 is TGTGCCAGCAGTGCGACTAGCGTAGACACAGATACGCAGTATTTT. Amino acids: CASSATSVDTDTQYF.

The rearrangement uses TRBV28 and TRBJ2-1, with 10 nucleotides matching TRBD1. Germline CDR1 and CDR2: MDHEN and SYDVKM. Trimming removed 5 bases from V and 3 bases from J; junction bases left unmatched: 7. The length of the CDR3 is 16 residues. CDR3 in amino acids: CASSATGGDSYNEQFF. DNA for the CDR3: TGTGCCAGCAGTGCGACAGGGGGCGACAGCTACAATGAGCAGTTCTTC.

This chain joins TRBV21-1 and TRBJ2-1; the listed D gene, TRBD2, was not tested against the DNA. TRBV21-1 is marked as a pseudogene. The CDR3 has 16 residues. In nucleotides, the CDR3 is TGTGCCAGCAGCGCCCGGACTAGCGGCCTTCCGAGTGAGCAGTTCTTC. This encodes CASSARTSGLPSEQFF.

The V gene is TRBV5-1, the J gene TRBJ1-2; perhaps TRBD1 as D (6 bases). Germline lookup yields CDR1 SGHRS and CDR2 YFSETQ. The V end lost 0 bases, the J end lost 5 bases, and 11 bases lay between the germline ends. The CDR3 extends over 14 amino acids. CDR3 DNA sequence: TGCGCCAGCAGCTTGGAAATGGACAGTTATGGCTACACCTTC. Amino acids: CASSLEMDSYGYTF. The variable domain in full, with the rest retrieved from reference TRBV5-1 and TRBJ1-2, is KAGVTQTPRYLIKTRGQQVTLSCSPISGHRSVSWYQQTPGQGLQFLFEYFSETQRNKGNFPGRFSGRQFSNSRSEMNVSTLELGDSALYLCASSLEMDSYGYTFGSGTRLTVV.

The chain couples TRBV6-1 to TRBJ1-5, with TRBD1 matching 7 bases. V was clipped by 1 base and J by 11 bases; unmatched bases: 2. The CDR3 runs 12 residues. Germline V lookup: CDR1 MNHNS, CDR2 SASEGT. CDR3 nucleotides: TGTGCCAGCAGTGAAGGGGGGACAGCCCAGCATTTT. It is translated as CASSEGGTAQHF.

The V gene is TRBV28, the J gene TRBJ2-6; D not resolved. The germline gives CDR1 MDHEN, CDR2 SYDVKM. This CDR3 comprises 18 residues. Trimming shortened V by 1 base and J by 0 bases, and 13 bases separated the two germline ends. Here the CDR3 reads CASSLYTSSVSGANVLTF. Written as DNA, the CDR3 is TGTGCCAGCAGTTTATATACCAGTTCCGTCTCTGGGGCCAACGTCCTGACTTTC.

The rearrangement joins TRBV4-2 to TRBJ1-3; TRBD1 is a possible D gene (6 bases). The germline gives CDR1 LGHNA, CDR2 YNFKEQ. The CDR3 length is 14 residues. Trimming took off 4 bases at V and 1 base at J, with 8 bases between the two ends. In DNA form, the CDR3 reads TGTGCCAGCAGCCTACAGGGATCTGGAAACACCATATATTTT. Amino acid sequence: CASSLQGSGNTIYF.

In this sample, this clone turned up once. The chain is built from TRBV7-8 and TRBJ2-3; 9 positions agree with TRBD1. Germline loops: CDR1 SGHVS, CDR2 FQNEAQ. This CDR3 contains 18 residues. After removal of 5 bases from V and 2 bases from J, the junction contained 14 bases not matched to a gene. The CDR3 DNA follows: TGTGCCAGCAGCCAAACACTCTACGGGACAGGGCCCACAGATACGCAGTATTTT. This translates into CASSQTLYGTGPTDTQYF.

The chain has TRBV5-4 and TRBJ2-2; TRBD2 matches at 7 bases. CDR3 length: 14 amino acids. The junction had 6 bases not matched to a gene; V was cut back by 4 bases and J by 6 bases. The germline gives CDR1 SGHNT, CDR2 YYREEE (reference sequence). The CDR3 bases are TGTGCCAGCAGCCCTCACGCGGGGGCCGGGGAGCTGTTTTTT. This gives the protein CASSPHAGAGELFF.

This chain links TRBV18 with TRBJ2-3; 10 bases line up with TRBD2. CDR1 and CDR2 from the germline V gene are KGHSH and LQKENI. The trim removed 4 bases at V and 4 bases at J, leaving 11 bases unmatched. The CDR3 has 17 residues. Written as DNA, the CDR3 is TGTGCCAGCTCACTTATAGCGGGAGGCCGGGGGCCAGATACGCAGTATTTT. It codes for CASSLIAGGRGPDTQYF. The whole variable domain, filled in from reference TRBV18 and TRBJ2-3, reads NAGVMQNPRHLVRRRGQEARLRCSPMKGHSHVYWYRQLPEEGLKFMVYLQKENIIDESGMPKERFSAEFPKEGPSILRIQQVVRGDSAAYFCASSLIAGGRGPDTQYFGPGTRLTVL.

The chain recombines TRBV5-1 with TRBJ1-1; no clear D gene. This CDR3 region has 14 residues. Germline-derived CDR1 and CDR2 are SGHRS and YFSETQ. V lost 2 bases and J lost 1, with 9 bases in between. The CDR3 DNA reads TGCGCCAGCAGCTTTACACAGACGAACACTGAAGCTTTCTTT. Translated, it gives CASSFTQTNTEAFF.

The chain joins TRBV5-6 to TRBJ2-3; TRBD1 aligns across 10 bases. CDR3 size: 15 residues. J lost 6 bases, V lost 1 base, and 5 bases had no gene match. Per the germline V gene, CDR1 is SGHDT and CDR2 is YYEEEE. The CDR3 DNA reads as TGTGCCAGCAGCTTGTGGACAGGGGGGCGGGATACGCAGTATTTT. Translation: CASSLWTGGRDTQYF.

The chain joins TRBV7-6 to TRBJ2-3, with D possibly matching TRBD2 (6 bases). V shed 5 bases and J shed 2 bases, with 14 bases lying between them. From germline, CDR1 is SGHVS and CDR2 FNYEAQ. The CDR3 is made up of 15 amino acids. CDR3 nucleotide sequence: TGTGCCAGCAGCCTTACTAGCTACGACACAGATACGCAGTATTTT. Translation: CASSLTSYDTDTQYF. Looking up the rest from reference TRBV7-6 and TRBJ2-3 gives the full variable domain: GAGVSQSPRYKVTKRGQDVALRCDPISGHVSLYWYRQALGQGPEFLTYFNYEAQQDKSGLPNDRFSAERPEGSISTLTIQRTEQRDSAMYRCASSLTSYDTDTQYFGPGTRLTVL.

The chain recombines TRBV19 with TRBJ2-3; TRBD2 agrees at 7 bases. The junction had 7 bases not matched to a gene; V was cut back by 6 bases and J by 4 bases. The germline V gene encodes CDR1 LNHDA and CDR2 SQIVND (reference sequence). The CDR3 length is 14 residues. CDR3: CASRGLGAADTQYF. CDR3 coding DNA: TGTGCCAGTAGAGGACTAGGAGCTGCAGATACGCAGTATTTT.

The J gene is TRBJ2-7, the V gene TRBV10-3; 8 nucleotides align to TRBD2. V dropped 2 bases and J dropped 2; count of bases not matched to a gene: 5. The CDR3 has 15 residues. Per germline, CDR1 ENHRY and CDR2 SYGVKD. CDR3 nucleotides: TGTGCCATCAGTGAGGTAGCGGGGTCCCCCTACGAGCAGTACTTC. This gives the protein CAISEVAGSPYEQYF.

This clone has a single count. The rearrangement joins TRBV7-7 to TRBJ2-5; 13 bases agree with TRBD2. The germline CDR1 and CDR2 sequences are SSHAT and FNYEAQ (reference sequence). The length of the CDR3 is 16 residues. Germline trimming cut 6 bases from V and 2 bases from J; bases unmatched to any gene: 6. CDR3 bases: TGTGCCAGCAGAACTAGCGGGAGGGCCCCACAAGAGACCCAGTACTTC. This encodes CASRTSGRAPQETQYF.

The table lists this clone with a few counts. The genes are TRBV10-3 and TRBJ2-1, with TRBD2 matching over 7 bases. Germline-derived CDR1 and CDR2 are ENHRY and SYGVKD. This CDR3 region has 12 residues. Germline trimming cut 10 bases from V and 5 bases from J; bases unmatched to any gene: 5. The CDR3 region has the DNA TGTGCCACCTCTAGCGGAGACAATGAGCAGTTCTTC. Protein sequence: CATSSGDNEQFF.